This T cell receptor (beta chain) was recovered during a study of cytomegalovirus exposure and HLA in healthy donors. Findings of the study overall: Analyzed later, most CMV-associated TCR beta chains appeared HLA-restricted. A later analysis reported that several of the most significant clusters appeared to be linked to common viral pathogens, among them Epstein-Barr virus. A link between a missense DCLRE1C variant and TCR beta V- and J-gene trimming emerged from a later analysis.

A multiplex PCR was run with 60 Vbeta primers and 13 Jbeta primers. Profiled with immunoSEQ multiplex PCR; TCRdb holds only in-frame clones, not every one. The sample has fewer than 250,000 clones, approximately 78% seen once. With respect to this clone: Its antigen is currently unknown.

The source material was PBMCs. The TCR comes from a man under 40 in good health and CMV-seronegative.

The chain's CDR3 is CASSLGELRRGNYEQYF. The CDR3 nucleotides are TGTGCCAGCAGCTTGGGTGAATTAAGGAGAGGGAACTACGAGCAGTACTTC. The chain uses TRBV5-6 and TRBJ2-7, with a tentative D call TRBD2 (5 bases). Germline V gene lookup returns CDR1 SGHDT and CDR2 YYEEEE. With 0 bases removed from V and 3 bases from J, the gap between germline ends came to 19 bases. The CDR3 extends over 17 amino acids.